This entry is about one T cell receptor beta chain. The target of this receptor is not known. Base qualities are not provided; no much larger clone lies one nucleotide away. The donors belonged to the validation cohort of about 130 subjects, which was separate from the roughly 670-subject first cohort. The library was prepared using the immunoSEQ multiplex PCR assay. Per the authors' processing: A statistical classification framework was built for diagnosing cytomegalovirus status from the catalog of TCR beta chain sequences. The immuneACCESS repertoire file appears here via TCRdb, limited to in-frame rearrangements. These files lack a portion of the clones; in checked studies, under half of the deficit traces to unresolved V genes, and the cause of the others is not known. V, J and clone size derive from that table, while D and trimming were established from the DNA sequence. The sample profile shows fewer than 400,000 clones; about nine tenths of them were found once. 0.84% of the sample lies in the top ten.

Spanning cysteine to phenylalanine, the CDR3 consists of 14 amino acids. Only the CDR3 part of the read is kept: 42 bases, read in frame from the first base. From the germline V gene, CDR1 is MNHEY and CDR2 is SVGAGI. Germline trimming amounts to 5 bases on V and 7 bases on J, with 9 as the count of junction bases outside the gene matches. This entry is derived from a study of cytomegalovirus exposure and HLA in healthy donors (dated by TCRdb to 2016 to 2017). Turning to the overall study: The 666 repertoires of the first cohort and the 120 validation repertoires were produced on the same platform, according to a later analysis. A separate validation cohort of approximately 120 different subjects was used in addition to the approximately 700-subject first cohort. The study was designed to test whether signatures of past pathogen exposure could be identified by cataloging public T cell receptors. The study combined high-throughput TCR immunosequencing, statistical association of individual TCRs with disease status, and machine learning to predict cytomegalovirus infection status.

Study-wide conclusions, independent of this receptor: It was suggested by the authors that the approach could potentially be generalized to other disease states and immunological phenotypes. While some public TCRs were present in many individuals, most TCR sequences turned up only very rarely across donors. All 120 or so repertoires were used to score co-occurrence in the validation cohort in a later analysis, because that analysis had no HLA typing for the cohort. The study gave a list of 150 to 200 TCR beta chains associated with cytomegalovirus. Cytomegalovirus status was reported to be diagnosed by the classifier with high specificity and sensitivity in both the original and validation cohorts. In vitro tests confirmed that a few of the cytomegalovirus-associated TCR beta chains recognize cytomegalovirus antigens. Subsequent analysis determined that TCRs grouped into clusters in the first cohort also showed a tendency toward co-occurrence across the roughly 110 validation repertoires, and approximately 94% of cluster scores exceeded 0.

The sequenced sample was PBMCs. This receptor was taken from a woman between 18 and 30 years old in good health and CMV-seronegative. Recombination linked TRBV6-5 to TRBJ1-2; TRBD1 agrees with 8 junctional bases. The CDR3 reads CASSPPTGGAGYTF. The nucleotide sequence is given as TGTGCCAGCAGTCCCCCTACAGGGGGGGCTGGCTACACCTTC.